These 22 T cell receptor beta chains were all obtained from the same sample, sequenced in a study of OX40 agonist ivuxolimab in advanced cancers. The table came from immunoSEQ multiplex PCR; TCRdb's copy has only in-frame clones and leaves some out. The sample contains around 56,000 clones, approximately 82% of which appear only once. The material sequenced was CD4+ or CD8+ T cells sorted from blood, taken in a trial of the OX40 agonist ivuxolimab. Receptor source: an adult with an advanced solid tumor such as melanoma, head and neck, liver or kidney cancer.

This clone was detected once. The chain is built from TRBV5-6 and TRBJ1-5; 7 positions agree with TRBD1. V dropped 4 bases and J dropped 4; count of bases not matched to a gene: 5. Germline assignment: CDR1 SGHDT and CDR2 YYEEEE. The CDR3 has 14 residues. CDR3 nucleotide sequence: TGTGCCAGCAGCACGGGACAGAAGAATCAGCCCCAGCATTTT. Amino acids: CASSTGQKNQPQHF.

The chain employs TRBV6-1 and TRBJ1-3; D unclear. Trimming left V 6 bases short and J 2 bases short, with 5 bases between. The CDR3 covers 12 residues. Germline V gene sequence: CDR1 MNHNS, CDR2 SASEGT. CDR3 loop: CASRQAGNTIYF. DNA of the CDR3: TGTGCCAGCAGACAAGCTGGAAACACCATATATTTT.

This chain connects TRBV7-2 to TRBJ1-1; 7 bases are a match to TRBD1. CDR3 length: 14 amino acids. V lost 3 bases, J lost 10 bases, and 11 bases stayed unmatched. Germline V CDR1 and CDR2: SGHTA, FQGNSA. Written as DNA, the CDR3 is TGTGCCAGCAGCTTGGGGACAGAGATGATTGCAGCTTTCTTT. The encoded protein is CASSLGTEMIAAFF.

The rearrangement links TRBV7-2 to TRBJ1-5, with 8 bases fitting TRBD1. The CDR3 loop spans 14 amino acids. V dropped 5 bases and J dropped 2; count of bases not matched to a gene: 2. Germline CDR1 is SGHTA and CDR2 is FQGNSA. The CDR3 loop reads CASSQDRGNQPQHF. DNA of the CDR3: TGTGCCAGCAGCCAGGACAGGGGCAATCAGCCCCAGCATTTT.

The V gene is TRBV19, the J gene TRBJ2-7, with no clear D. V was cut by 1 base and J by 7 bases, with 8 bases left in between. Per the germline V gene, CDR1 is LNHDA and CDR2 is SQIVND (reference sequence). The CDR3 is 12 residues long. CDR3 residues: CASSIAAEEQYF. CDR3 in DNA: TGTGCCAGTAGTATAGCCGCTGAGGAGCAGTACTTC.

The V and J genes are TRBV7-2 and TRBJ2-7, with 12 bases aligning to TRBD2. The ends lost 5 bases at V and 3 bases at J; junction bases unmatched: 5. The CDR3 loop spans 15 amino acids. Germline CDR1 and CDR2: SGHTA and FQGNSA. The CDR3 region is CASSRRLAGVYEQYF. As DNA, the CDR3 is TGTGCCAGCAGCCGCCGACTAGCGGGAGTCTACGAGCAGTACTTC.

The chain combines TRBV7-9 with TRBJ2-3; TRBD2 matches 10 bases. In germline, CDR1 is SEHNR, CDR2 FQNEAQ (reference sequence). There are 17 residues in the CDR3. V trimming: 1 base; J trimming: 0 bases; junction bases outside the gene matches: 4. The CDR3 DNA sequence: TGTGCCAGCAGCTTAGGGGCTAGCGGGGGAAGCACAGATACGCAGTATTTT. It yields the protein CASSLGASGGSTDTQYF.

The chain couples TRBV4-1 to TRBJ2-5; D perhaps matches TRBD1 (5 bases). The length of the CDR3 is 15 residues. Trimming shortened V by 0 bases and J by 4 bases, and 12 bases separated the two germline ends. Germline V CDR1 and CDR2: MGHRA, YSYEKL. The CDR3 coding sequence is TGCGCCAGCAGCCAAGATGGCGCAGGGCGAGAGACCCAGTACTTC. This translates into CASSQDGAGRETQYF.

The chain couples TRBV30 to TRBJ1-4; D gene uncertain. Between the trimmed V and J ends, which lost 2 bases and 8 bases, there was a span of 15 bases. Germline loops: CDR1 GTSNPN, CDR2 SVGIG (reference sequence). The CDR3 contains 14 residues. The CDR3 region is CAWSPNQGREKLFF. CDR3 sequence (DNA): TGTGCCTGGAGTCCCAACCAAGGGAGGGAAAAACTGTTTTTT.

This clone has just a few counts. CDR3 nucleotides: TGCGCCAGCAGCTTAGAGTTTACAGCAACTAATGAAAAACTGTTTTTT. It translates to CASSLEFTATNEKLFF. V is TRBV5-1 and J is TRBJ1-4; no clear D gene. Trimming stripped 2 bases from V and 0 bases from J, with 11 bases between. This CDR3 has 16 residues. The V gene's germline CDR1 is SGHRS and CDR2 YFSETQ.

This clone was observed a handful of times. V and J are TRBV28 and TRBJ1-6, with D maybe TRBD1 (5 bases). The V end lost 5 bases, the J end lost 7 bases, and 9 bases lay between the germline ends. Germline V gene data show CDR1 as MDHEN and CDR2 as SYDVKM. The CDR3 spans 13 residues. The CDR3 loop reads CASSPGWNSPLHF. The CDR3 nucleotides read TGTGCCAGCAGTCCAGGGTGGAATTCACCCCTCCACTTT.

The V gene is TRBV29-1, the J gene TRBJ2-7, with TRBD1 as a possible D gene (6 bases). Trimming stripped 4 bases from V and 4 bases from J, with 29 bases between. The CDR3 is 18 residues long. Germline V gives CDR1 SQVTM, CDR2 ANQGSEA. In nucleotides, the CDR3 is TGCAGCGTTGTCTTATTATTCGGGACATCTGGGCCCTTTTACGAGCAGTACTTC. It yields the protein CSVVLLFGTSGPFYEQYF.

This rearrangement joins TRBV7-2 to TRBJ2-1; 8 positions match TRBD2. Germline V gives CDR1 SGHTA, CDR2 FQGNSA. CDR3 length equals 15 residues. Trimming at V came to 1 base and at J to 4 bases, leaving 3 bases not matched to a gene. The CDR3 region is CASSLDGGAYNEQFF. The CDR3 DNA follows: TGTGCCAGCAGCTTAGACGGGGGGGCGTACAATGAGCAGTTCTTC. Complete variable domain (other parts from reference TRBV7-2 and TRBJ2-1): GAGVSQSPSNKVTEKGKDVELRCDPISGHTALYWYRQSLGQGLEFLIYFQGNSAPDKSGLPSDRFSAERTGGSVSTLTIQRTQQEDSAVYLCASSLDGGAYNEQFFGPGTRLTVL.

This clone is a singleton in its sample. The rearrangement links TRBV6-1 to TRBJ2-2; 7 positions agree with TRBD2. The CDR3 has 15 residues. Germline assignment: CDR1 MNHNS and CDR2 SASEGT. J was trimmed by 5 bases and V by 3 bases; bases with no gene match: 6. CDR3 in DNA: TGTGCCAGCAGTGACCGCGGGGGAAGGACCGGGGAGCTGTTTTTT. Translation: CASSDRGGRTGELFF.

This chain uses TRBV11-3 with TRBJ1-6; D is ambiguous. Germline V gene sequence: CDR1 SGHNT, CDR2 YENEEA. This CDR3 contains 15 residues. Trimming took 5 bases from V and 8 from J, leaving 16 bases between them. The CDR3 loop reads CASSVRWVFDSPLHF. The CDR3 DNA is TGTGCCAGCAGCGTACGCTGGGTATTCGATTCACCCCTCCACTTT.

The V call is TRBV7-8, the J call TRBJ2-7; D is ambiguous. The CDR3 covers 11 residues. V was clipped by 3 bases and J by 5 bases, with 5 bases between them. Germline V CDR1 and CDR2: SGHVS, FQNEAQ. CDR3 in amino acids: CASSFQDEQYF. CDR3 sequence (DNA): TGTGCCAGCAGCTTTCAGGACGAGCAGTACTTC.

This chain connects TRBV7-9 to TRBJ2-5; 7 bases agree with TRBD2. V gave up 5 bases and J gave up 1 base; unmatched junction bases: 4. Germline loops: CDR1 SEHNR, CDR2 FQNEAQ (reference sequence). CDR3 length: 14 residues. In nucleotides, the CDR3 is TGTGCCAGCAGCCAAGGCGGGGGCCAAGAGACCCAGTACTTC. Protein product: CASSQGGGQETQYF.

The chain is built from TRBV11-3 and TRBJ2-3, with D possibly matching TRBD2 (5 bases). The V gene's germline CDR1 is SGHNT and CDR2 YENEEA. The CDR3 is 14 residues long. The V gene lost 5 bases and the J gene lost 0 bases, with 9 bases spanning the gap. In DNA form, the CDR3 reads TGTGCCAGCAGCACGGGAAAAAGCACAGATACGCAGTATTTT. Translating it yields CASSTGKSTDTQYF.

In this sample, this clone turned up a few times. V and J are TRBV7-8 and TRBJ2-1; D is perhaps TRBD1 or TRBD2 (5 bases each). Trimming took off 2 bases at V and 3 bases at J, with 11 bases between the two ends. The CDR3 runs to 15 residues. Germline V lookup: CDR1 SGHVS, CDR2 FQNEAQ. The CDR3 sequence is CASSLPGTRYNEQFF. The CDR3, as DNA: TGTGCCAGCAGCTTACCGGGGACCCGCTACAATGAGCAGTTCTTC. The full variable domain, rest sourced from reference TRBV7-8 and TRBJ2-1, is GAGVSQSPRYKVAKRGQDVALRCDPISGHVSLFWYQQALGQGPEFLTYFQNEAQLDKSGLPSDRFFAERPEGSVSTLKIQRTQQEDSAVYLCASSLPGTRYNEQFFGPGTRLTVL.

The chain links TRBV25-1 to TRBJ2-7; D tentatively fits TRBD1 or TRBD2 (6 bases each). V dropped 7 bases and J dropped 0 bases, with 10 bases sitting between them. This CDR3 has 13 amino acids. Germline loops: CDR1 MGHDK, CDR2 SYGVNS. The CDR3 here is CASKGGSSYEQYF. In nucleotides, the CDR3 is TGTGCCAGCAAAGGGGGGAGCTCCTACGAGCAGTACTTC.

The chain joins TRBV28 to TRBJ1-2; D may be TRBD1 (5 bases). The V and J ends lost 3 bases and 13 bases respectively, with 15 bases between them. This CDR3 spans 12 amino acids. The germline gives CDR1 MDHEN, CDR2 SYDVKM. The CDR3 is CASSLPLRVSTF. The CDR3 DNA follows: TGTGCCAGCAGTTTGCCCCTCAGGGTCTCCACCTTC.

The chain combines TRBV6-6 with TRBJ1-4, with TRBD1 identical over 8 bases. CDR1 is MNHNY and CDR2 is SVGAGI in the germline V gene (reference sequence). There are 15 residues in the CDR3. J lost 8 bases, V lost 5 bases, and 10 bases had no gene match. The CDR3 DNA is TGTGCCAGCAGTCGCGACAGGGGAGGAGGAGAAAAACTGTTTTTT. Translated: CASSRDRGGGEKLFF.